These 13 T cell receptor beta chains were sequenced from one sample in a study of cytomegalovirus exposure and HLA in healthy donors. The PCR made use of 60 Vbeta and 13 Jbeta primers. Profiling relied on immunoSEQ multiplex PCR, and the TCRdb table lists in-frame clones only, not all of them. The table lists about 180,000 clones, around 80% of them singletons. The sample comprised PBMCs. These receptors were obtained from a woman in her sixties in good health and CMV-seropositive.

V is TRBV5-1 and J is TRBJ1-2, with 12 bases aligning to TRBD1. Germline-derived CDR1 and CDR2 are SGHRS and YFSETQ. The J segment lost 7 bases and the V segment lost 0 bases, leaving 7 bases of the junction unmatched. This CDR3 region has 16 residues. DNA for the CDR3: TGCGCCAGCAGCTTGGAGGGACAGGGGGCATTCGGTGGCTACACCTTC. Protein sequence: CASSLEGQGAFGGYTF.

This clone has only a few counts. CDR3 DNA: TGTGCCAGTACGGCGGGGCGGGGAAATGAGCAGTTCTTC. It yields the protein CASTAGRGNEQFF. The chain has TRBV19 and TRBJ2-1; D may be TRBD2 (6 bases). With 7 bases removed from V and 7 bases from J, the gap between germline ends came to 14 bases. Germline values: CDR1 LNHDA, CDR2 SQIVND (reference sequence). The CDR3 runs to 13 residues.

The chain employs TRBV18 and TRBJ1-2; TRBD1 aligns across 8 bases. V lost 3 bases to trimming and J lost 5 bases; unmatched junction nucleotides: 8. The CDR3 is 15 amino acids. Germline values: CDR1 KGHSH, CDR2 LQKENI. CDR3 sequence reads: CASSPDGQGRYGYTF. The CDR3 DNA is TGTGCCAGCTCACCCGACGGACAGGGCCGGTATGGCTACACCTTC.

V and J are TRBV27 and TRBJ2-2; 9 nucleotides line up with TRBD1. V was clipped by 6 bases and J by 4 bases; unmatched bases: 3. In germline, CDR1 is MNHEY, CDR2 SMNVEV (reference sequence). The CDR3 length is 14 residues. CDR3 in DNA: TGTGCCAGCAGAGGGACAGGGCGCACCGGGGAGCTGTTTTTT. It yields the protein CASRGTGRTGELFF.

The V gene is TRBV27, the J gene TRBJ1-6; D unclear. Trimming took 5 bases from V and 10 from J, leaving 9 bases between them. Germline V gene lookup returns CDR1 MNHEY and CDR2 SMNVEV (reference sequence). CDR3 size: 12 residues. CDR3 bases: TGTGCCAGCAGTAAGCGTGGATCACCCCTCCACTTT. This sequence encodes CASSKRGSPLHF.

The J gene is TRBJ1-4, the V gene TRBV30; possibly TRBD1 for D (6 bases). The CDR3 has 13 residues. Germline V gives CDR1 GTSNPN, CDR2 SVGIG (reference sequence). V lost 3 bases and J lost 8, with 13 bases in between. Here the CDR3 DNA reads TGTGCCTGGAGCCCAGGGGTTGCGGAAAAACTGTTTTTT. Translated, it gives CAWSPGVAEKLFF. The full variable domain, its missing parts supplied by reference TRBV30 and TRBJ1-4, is SQTIHQWPATLVQPVGSPLSLECTVEGTSNPNLYWYRQAAGRGLQLLFYSVGIGQISSEVPQNLSASRPQDRQFILSSKKLLLSDSGFYLCAWSPGVAEKLFFGSGTQLSVL.

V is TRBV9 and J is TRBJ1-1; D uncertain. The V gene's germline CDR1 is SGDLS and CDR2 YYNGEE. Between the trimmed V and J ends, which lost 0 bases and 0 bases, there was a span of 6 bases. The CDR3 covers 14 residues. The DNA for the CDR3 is TGTGCCAGCAGCGTAGAGGCGGTGAACACTGAAGCTTTCTTT. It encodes CASSVEAVNTEAFF.

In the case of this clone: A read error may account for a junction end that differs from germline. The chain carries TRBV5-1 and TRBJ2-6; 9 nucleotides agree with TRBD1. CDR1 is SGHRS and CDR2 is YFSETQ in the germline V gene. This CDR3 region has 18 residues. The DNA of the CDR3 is TGCGCCAGCAGCTTATGGGACAGGGTGGGCTCTGGGGCCAACGGCCTGACTTTC. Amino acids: CASSLWDRVGSGANGLTF.

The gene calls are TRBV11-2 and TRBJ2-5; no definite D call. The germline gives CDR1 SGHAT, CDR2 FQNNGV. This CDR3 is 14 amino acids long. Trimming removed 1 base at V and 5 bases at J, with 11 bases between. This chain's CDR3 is CASSLGLRLETQYF. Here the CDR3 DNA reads TGTGCCAGCAGCTTAGGGCTCAGGCTCGAGACCCAGTACTTC.

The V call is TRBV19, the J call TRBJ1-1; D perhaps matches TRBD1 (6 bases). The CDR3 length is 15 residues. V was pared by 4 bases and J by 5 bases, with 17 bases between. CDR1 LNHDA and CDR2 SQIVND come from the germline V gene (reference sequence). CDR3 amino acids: CASSTNRDGTTEAFF. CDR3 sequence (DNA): TGTGCCAGTAGTACAAACAGGGACGGGACGACTGAAGCTTTCTTT.

Written as DNA, the CDR3 is TGTGCCAGCAGTTTGGGACTCCCACCTCTTAGCACAGATACGCAGTATTTT. Protein product: CASSLGLPPLSTDTQYF. The rearrangement links TRBV27 to TRBJ2-3, with D perhaps TRBD2 (6 bases). Per germline, CDR1 MNHEY and CDR2 SMNVEV (reference sequence). This CDR3 comprises 17 residues. V lost 3 bases and J lost 0, with 16 bases in between.

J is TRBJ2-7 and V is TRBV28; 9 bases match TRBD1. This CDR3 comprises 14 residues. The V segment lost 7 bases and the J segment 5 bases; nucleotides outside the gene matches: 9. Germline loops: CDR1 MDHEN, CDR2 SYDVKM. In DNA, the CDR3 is TGTGCCAGCACCCCGGGACAGGGTTTCCACGAGCAGTACTTC. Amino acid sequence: CASTPGQGFHEQYF. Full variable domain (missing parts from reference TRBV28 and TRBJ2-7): DVKVTQSSRYLVKRTGEKVFLECVQDMDHENMFWYRQDPGLGLRLIYFSYDVKMKEKGDIPEGYSVSREKKERFSLILESASTNQTSMYLCASTPGQGFHEQYFGPGTRLTVT.

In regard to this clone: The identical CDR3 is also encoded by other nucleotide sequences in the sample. CDR3: CASSLDTGEDTQYF. The CDR3 coding sequence is TGCGCCAGCAGCTTGGATACGGGGGAAGATACGCAGTATTTT. The V call is TRBV5-1, the J call TRBJ2-3; tentatively, D is TRBD2 (6 bases). CDR1 is SGHRS, CDR2 YFSETQ, per germline. This CDR3 has 14 residues. V was pared by 0 bases and J by 5 bases, with 10 bases between.